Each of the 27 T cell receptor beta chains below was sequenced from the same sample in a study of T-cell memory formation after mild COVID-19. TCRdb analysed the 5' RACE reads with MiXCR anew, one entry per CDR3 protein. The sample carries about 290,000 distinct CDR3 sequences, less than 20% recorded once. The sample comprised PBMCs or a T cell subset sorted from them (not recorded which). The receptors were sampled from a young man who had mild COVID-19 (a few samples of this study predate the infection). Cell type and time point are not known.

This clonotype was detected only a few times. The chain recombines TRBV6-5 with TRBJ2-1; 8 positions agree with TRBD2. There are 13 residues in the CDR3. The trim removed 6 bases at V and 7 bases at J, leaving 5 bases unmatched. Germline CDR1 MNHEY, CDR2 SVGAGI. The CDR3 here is CASRAGGVNEQFF. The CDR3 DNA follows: TGTGCCAGCAGGGCCGGGGGGGTAAATGAGCAGTTCTTC.

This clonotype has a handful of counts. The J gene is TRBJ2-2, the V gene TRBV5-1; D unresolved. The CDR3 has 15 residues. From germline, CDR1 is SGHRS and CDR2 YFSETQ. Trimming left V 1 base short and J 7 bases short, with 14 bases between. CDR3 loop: CASSLSVGIGGELFF. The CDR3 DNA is TGCGCCAGCAGCTTGAGTGTGGGAATAGGCGGGGAGCTGTTTTTT. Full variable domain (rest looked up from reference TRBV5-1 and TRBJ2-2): KAGVTQTPRYLIKTRGQQVTLSCSPISGHRSVSWYQQTPGQGLQFLFEYFSETQRNKGNFPGRFSGRQFSNSRSEMNVSTLELGDSALYLCASSLSVGIGGELFFGEGSRLTVL.

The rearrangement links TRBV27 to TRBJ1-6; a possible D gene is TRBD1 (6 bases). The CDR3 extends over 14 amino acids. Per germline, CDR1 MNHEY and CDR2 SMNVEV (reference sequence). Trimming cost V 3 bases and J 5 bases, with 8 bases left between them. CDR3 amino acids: CASSFPGDNSPLHF. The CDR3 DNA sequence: TGTGCCAGCAGTTTCCCAGGGGATAATTCACCCCTCCACTTT.

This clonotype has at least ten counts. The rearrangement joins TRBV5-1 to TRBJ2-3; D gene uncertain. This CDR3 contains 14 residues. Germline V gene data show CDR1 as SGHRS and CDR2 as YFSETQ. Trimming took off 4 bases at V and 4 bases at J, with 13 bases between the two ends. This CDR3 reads CASSHSNSADTQYF. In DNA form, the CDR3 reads TGCGCCAGCAGCCATAGTAATTCTGCAGATACGCAGTATTTT.

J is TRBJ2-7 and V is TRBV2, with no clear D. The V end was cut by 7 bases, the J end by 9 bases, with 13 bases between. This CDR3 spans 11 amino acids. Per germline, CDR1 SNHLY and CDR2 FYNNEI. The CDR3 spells CASIYHGGQYV. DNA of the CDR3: TGTGCCAGCATCTACCACGGCGGGCAGTACGTC.

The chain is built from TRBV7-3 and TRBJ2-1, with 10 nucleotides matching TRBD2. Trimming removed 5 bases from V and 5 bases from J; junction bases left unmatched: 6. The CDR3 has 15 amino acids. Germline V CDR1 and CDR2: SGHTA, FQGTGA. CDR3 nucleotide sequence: TGTGCCAGCAGCCAAACCGGGACTAGCGACAATGAGCAGTTCTTC. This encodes CASSQTGTSDNEQFF.

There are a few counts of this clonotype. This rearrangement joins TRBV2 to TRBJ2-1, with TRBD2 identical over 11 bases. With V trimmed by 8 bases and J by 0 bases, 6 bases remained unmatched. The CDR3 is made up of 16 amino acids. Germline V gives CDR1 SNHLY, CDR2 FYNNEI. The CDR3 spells CASLTSGVSSYNEQFF. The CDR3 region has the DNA TGTGCCAGCCTGACTAGCGGGGTAAGCTCCTACAATGAGCAGTTCTTC. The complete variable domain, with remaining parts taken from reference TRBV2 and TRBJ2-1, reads EPEVTQTPSHQVTQMGQEVILRCVPISNHLYFYWYRQILGQKVEFLVSFYNNEISEKSEIFDDQFSVERPDGSNFTLKIRSTKLEDSAMYFCASLTSGVSSYNEQFFGPGTRLTVL.

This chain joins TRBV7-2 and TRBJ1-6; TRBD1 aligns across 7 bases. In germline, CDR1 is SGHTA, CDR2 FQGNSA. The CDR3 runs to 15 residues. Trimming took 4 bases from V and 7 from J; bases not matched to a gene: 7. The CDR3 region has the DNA TGTGCCAGCAGCTCACAACCGGGACAGAATTCACCCCTCCACTTT. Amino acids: CASSSQPGQNSPLHF.

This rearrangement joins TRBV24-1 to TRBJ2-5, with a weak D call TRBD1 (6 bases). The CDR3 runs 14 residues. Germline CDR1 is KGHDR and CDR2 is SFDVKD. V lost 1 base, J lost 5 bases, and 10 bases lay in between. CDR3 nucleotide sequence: TGTGCCACCAGTGATTTTGGACAGCCGGAGACCCAGTACTTC. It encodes CATSDFGQPETQYF.

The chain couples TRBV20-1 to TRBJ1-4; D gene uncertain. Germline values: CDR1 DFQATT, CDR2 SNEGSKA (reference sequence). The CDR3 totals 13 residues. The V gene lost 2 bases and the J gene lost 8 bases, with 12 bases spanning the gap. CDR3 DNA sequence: TGCAGTGCTAGAAGGGAGAGACGGGAAAAACTGTTTTTT. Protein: CSARRERREKLFF.

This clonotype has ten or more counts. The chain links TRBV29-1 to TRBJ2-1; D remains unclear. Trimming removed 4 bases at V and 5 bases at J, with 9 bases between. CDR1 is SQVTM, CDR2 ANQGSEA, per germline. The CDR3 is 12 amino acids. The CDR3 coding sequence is TGCAGCGTTGTCCGCGGAGACAATGAGCAGTTCTTC. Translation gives CSVVRGDNEQFF.

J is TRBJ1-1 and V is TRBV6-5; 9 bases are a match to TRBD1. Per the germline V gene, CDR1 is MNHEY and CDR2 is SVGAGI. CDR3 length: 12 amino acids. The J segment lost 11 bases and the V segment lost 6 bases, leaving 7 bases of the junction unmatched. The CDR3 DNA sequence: TGTGCCAGCAGGCCGACAGGGGGTGAGGCTTTCTTT. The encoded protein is CASRPTGGEAFF.

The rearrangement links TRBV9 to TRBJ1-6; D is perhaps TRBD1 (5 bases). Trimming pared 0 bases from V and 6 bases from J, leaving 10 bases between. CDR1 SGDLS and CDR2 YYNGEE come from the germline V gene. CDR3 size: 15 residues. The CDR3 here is CASSVGGDRNSPLHF. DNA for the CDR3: TGTGCCAGCAGCGTAGGTGGGGACCGTAATTCACCCCTCCACTTT.

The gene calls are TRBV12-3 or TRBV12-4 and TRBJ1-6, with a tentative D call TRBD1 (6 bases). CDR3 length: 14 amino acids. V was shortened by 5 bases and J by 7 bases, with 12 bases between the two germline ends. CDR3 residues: CASSRRGGNSPLHF. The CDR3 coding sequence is TGTGCCAGCAGTAGACGTGGGGGCAATTCACCCCTCCACTTT.

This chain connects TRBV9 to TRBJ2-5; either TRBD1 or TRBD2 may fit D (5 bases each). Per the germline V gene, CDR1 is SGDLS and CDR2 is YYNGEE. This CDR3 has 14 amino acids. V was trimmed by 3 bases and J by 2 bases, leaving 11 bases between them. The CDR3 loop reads CASSAGRQQETQYF. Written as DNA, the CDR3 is TGTGCCAGCAGCGCGGGACGCCAGCAAGAGACCCAGTACTTC.

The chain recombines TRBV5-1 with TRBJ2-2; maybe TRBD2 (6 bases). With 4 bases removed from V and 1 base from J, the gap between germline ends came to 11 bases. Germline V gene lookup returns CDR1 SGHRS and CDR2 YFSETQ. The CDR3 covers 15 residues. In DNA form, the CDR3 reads TGCGCCAGCAGCACCGGGGGTTGGAACACCGGGGAGCTGTTTTTT. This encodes CASSTGGWNTGELFF.

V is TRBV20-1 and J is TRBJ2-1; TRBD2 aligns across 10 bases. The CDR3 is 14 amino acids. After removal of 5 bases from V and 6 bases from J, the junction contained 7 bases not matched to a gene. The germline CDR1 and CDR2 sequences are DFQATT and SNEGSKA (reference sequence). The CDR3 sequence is CSARSGGAPNEQFF. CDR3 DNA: TGCAGTGCTCGCAGCGGGGGGGCTCCCAATGAGCAGTTCTTC.

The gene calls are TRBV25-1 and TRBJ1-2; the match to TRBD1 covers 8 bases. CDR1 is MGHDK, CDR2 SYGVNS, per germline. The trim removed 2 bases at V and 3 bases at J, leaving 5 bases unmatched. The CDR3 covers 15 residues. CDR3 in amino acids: CASSEDRGPYYGYTF. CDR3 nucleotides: TGTGCCAGCAGTGAAGACAGGGGCCCTTACTATGGCTACACCTTC.

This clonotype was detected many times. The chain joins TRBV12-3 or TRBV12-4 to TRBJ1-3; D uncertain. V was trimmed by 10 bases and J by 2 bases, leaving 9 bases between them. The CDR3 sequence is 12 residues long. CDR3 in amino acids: CANAWAGNTIYF. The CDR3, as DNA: TGTGCCAATGCGTGGGCTGGAAACACCATATATTTT.

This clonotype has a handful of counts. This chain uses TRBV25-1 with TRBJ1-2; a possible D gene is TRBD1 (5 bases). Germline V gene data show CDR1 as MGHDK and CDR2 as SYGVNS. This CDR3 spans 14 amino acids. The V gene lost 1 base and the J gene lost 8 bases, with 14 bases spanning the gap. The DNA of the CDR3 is TGTGCCAGCAGTGAATGGGGCGTGCTTCGAGGCTACACCTTC. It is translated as CASSEWGVLRGYTF.

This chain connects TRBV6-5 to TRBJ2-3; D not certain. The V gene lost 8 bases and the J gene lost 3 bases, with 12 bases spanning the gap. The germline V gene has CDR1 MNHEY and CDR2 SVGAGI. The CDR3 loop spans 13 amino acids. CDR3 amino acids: CASGFTATDTQYF. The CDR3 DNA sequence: TGTGCCAGCGGTTTTACAGCTACAGATACGCAGTATTTT.

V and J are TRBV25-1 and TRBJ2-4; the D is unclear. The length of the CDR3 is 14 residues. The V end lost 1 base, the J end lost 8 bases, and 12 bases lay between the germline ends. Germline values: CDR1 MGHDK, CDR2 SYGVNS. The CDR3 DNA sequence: TGTGCCAGCAGTGAATCGGTGGAGTTGGACATTCAGTACTTC. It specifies CASSESVELDIQYF.

The CDR3 DNA sequence: TGTGCCAGCAAAGGGGGCCGCCTTTCACCCCTCCACTTT. It is translated as CASKGGRLSPLHF. The V and J genes are TRBV12-3 or TRBV12-4 and TRBJ1-6, with 7 bases aligning to TRBD1. V shed 7 bases, J shed 9 bases, and the junction held 6 bases outside the gene matches. The CDR3 extends over 13 amino acids.

The CDR3 sequence is CAARGRGEGGYTF. The CDR3 DNA reads as TGTGCCGCCCGGGGCCGGGGGGAGGGAGGCTACACCTTC. The chain is built from TRBV6-5 and TRBJ1-2; D perhaps matches TRBD1 (5 bases). The CDR3 has 13 residues. Trimming shortened V by 11 bases and J by 8 bases, and 21 bases separated the two germline ends. The V gene's germline CDR1 is MNHEY and CDR2 SVGAGI.

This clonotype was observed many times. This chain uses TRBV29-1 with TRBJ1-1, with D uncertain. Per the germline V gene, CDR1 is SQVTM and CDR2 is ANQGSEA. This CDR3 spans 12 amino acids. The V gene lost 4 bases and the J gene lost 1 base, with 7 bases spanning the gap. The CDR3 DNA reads TGCAGCGTTGTGCCAGGGAACACTGAAGCTTTCTTT. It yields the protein CSVVPGNTEAFF.

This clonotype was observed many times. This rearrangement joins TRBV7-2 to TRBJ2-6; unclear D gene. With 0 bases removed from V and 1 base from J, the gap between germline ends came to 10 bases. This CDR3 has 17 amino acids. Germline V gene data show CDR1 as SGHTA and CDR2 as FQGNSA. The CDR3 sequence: CASSLAYLRSGANVLTF. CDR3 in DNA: TGTGCCAGCAGCTTAGCGTATTTGAGGTCTGGGGCCAACGTCCTGACTTTC.

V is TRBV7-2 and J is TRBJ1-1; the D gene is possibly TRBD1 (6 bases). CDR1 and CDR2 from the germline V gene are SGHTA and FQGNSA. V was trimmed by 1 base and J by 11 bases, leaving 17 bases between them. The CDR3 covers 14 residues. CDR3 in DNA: TGTGCCAGCAGCTTAGGGGGGACATCGGGTGGGGCTTTCTTT. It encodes CASSLGGTSGGAFF.